One and the same sample provided the 10 T cell receptor beta chains below, sequenced in a study of blood T cell repertoires in COVID-19. Libraries were prepared by immunoSEQ multiplex PCR; TCRdb keeps only in-frame clonotypes and omits some of them. Here the sample spans about 62,000 clones, around 84% being singletons. Sequenced: peripheral blood. The receptors derive from a man aged 65 to 85 with acute or convalescent COVID-19.

The V call is TRBV5-5, the J call TRBJ1-1; unclear D gene. The CDR3 extends over 11 amino acids. V was cut by 1 base and J by 7 bases, with 5 bases left in between. Per germline, CDR1 SGHKS and CDR2 YYEKEE (reference sequence). CDR3 residues: CASSLSYEAFF. The CDR3 DNA sequence: TGTGCCAGCAGCTTGTCCTATGAAGCTTTCTTT.

The gene calls are TRBV6-5 and TRBJ2-7; weak D call: TRBD1 (5 bases). The CDR3 is 14 residues long. Trimming pared 0 bases from V and 4 bases from J, leaving 10 bases between. Germline CDR1 MNHEY, CDR2 SVGAGI. As DNA, the CDR3 is TGTGCCAGCAGTTACTCGGCAGGGCTATACGAGCAGTACTTC. Amino acids: CASSYSAGLYEQYF.

V gene TRBV7-3 combines with J gene TRBJ2-3, with D tentatively TRBD2 (5 bases). V gave up 1 base and J gave up 3 bases, with 17 bases separating them. The CDR3 runs 17 residues. In germline, CDR1 is SGHTA, CDR2 FQGTGA. CDR3 sequence: CASSLNPTGSGTDTQYF. The CDR3 coding sequence is TGTGCCAGCAGCTTAAACCCCACGGGGAGCGGTACAGATACGCAGTATTTT. Complete variable domain (other parts from reference TRBV7-3 and TRBJ2-3): GAGVSQTPSNKVTEKGKYVELRCDPISGHTALYWYRQSLGQGPEFLIYFQGTGAADDSGLPNDRFFAVRPEGSVSTLKIQRTERGDSAVYLCASSLNPTGSGTDTQYFGPGTRLTVL.

The rearrangement links TRBV15 to TRBJ2-4, with D maybe TRBD2 (6 bases). Per germline, CDR1 LNHNV and CDR2 YYDKDF (reference sequence). The length of the CDR3 is 13 residues. V was cut by 5 bases and J by 8 bases, with 13 bases left in between. In DNA form, the CDR3 reads TGTGCCACCAGCGGGACCGGGGGTTACATTCAGTACTTC. It specifies CATSGTGGYIQYF.

V is TRBV14 and J is TRBJ2-1; TRBD1 matches 8 bases. Germline assignment: CDR1 SGHDN and CDR2 FVKESK. J lost 4 bases, V lost 3 bases, and 5 bases had no gene match. CDR3 length: 15 amino acids. The DNA for the CDR3 is TGTGCCAGCAGCCACTGGCAGGGGGCGTACAATGAGCAGTTCTTC. Amino acids: CASSHWQGAYNEQFF.

CDR3 coding DNA: TGTGCCAGCAGCCAAGGTCTAGCCATCGAGCAGTACTTC. Translation gives CASSQGLAIEQYF. The rearrangement uses TRBV3-1 (or the pseudogene TRBV3-2) and TRBJ2-7, with a tentative D call TRBD2 (5 bases). CDR1 is LGHDT, CDR2 YNNKEL, per germline (reference sequence). The V and J ends lost 1 base and 6 bases respectively, with 10 bases between them. The CDR3 is 13 amino acids.

This chain links TRBV12-5 with TRBJ1-6; D remains unclear. This CDR3 region has 14 residues. CDR1 LGHNT and CDR2 FRNRAP come from the germline V gene. V lost 2 bases to trimming and J lost 7 bases, with 9 bases between them. The DNA for the CDR3 is TGTGCTAGTGGTTTGACAGCCTCCAATTCACCCCTCCACTTT. Protein: CASGLTASNSPLHF.

This chain connects TRBV9 to TRBJ1-5; 7 bases map to TRBD1. V lost 4 bases to trimming and J lost 9 bases; unmatched junction nucleotides: 10. The CDR3 runs 14 residues. CDR1 is SGDLS, CDR2 YYNGEE, per germline. This CDR3 is CASSPGTAPAPQHF. The CDR3 DNA reads as TGTGCCAGCAGCCCAGGGACAGCCCCCGCGCCCCAGCATTTT.

The genes are TRBV3-1 (or the pseudogene TRBV3-2) and TRBJ2-3, with 9 bases aligning to TRBD2. CDR3 size: 16 residues. Per the germline V gene, CDR1 is LGHDT and CDR2 is YNNKEL (reference sequence). Trimming at V came to 2 bases and at J to 6 bases, leaving 9 bases not matched to a gene. Here the CDR3 reads CASSQTSGSLGDTQYF. The CDR3 DNA reads TGTGCCAGCAGCCAAACTAGCGGGTCCCTTGGGGATACGCAGTATTTT.

V and J are TRBV19 and TRBJ2-7, with TRBD2 matching over 13 bases. The CDR3 is 15 residues long. V was clipped by 7 bases and J by 7 bases; unmatched bases: 10. In germline, CDR1 is LNHDA, CDR2 SQIVND (reference sequence). The CDR3 DNA sequence: TGTGCCAGTAATCCCGGGACTAGCGGGACTCGGGAGCAGTACTTC. This gives the protein CASNPGTSGTREQYF.